Sequencing of this T cell receptor (beta chain) was carried out in a study of T cell responses to AZD1222 COVID-19 vaccine. The study, taken as a whole, reports: Receipt of two AZD1222 doses was followed by a rise in Spike-specific TCR breadth and depth. Clonal diversity was possibly underestimated; the donors were predominantly white British and more often female.

Produced via immunoSEQ multiplex PCR; TCRdb's table is partial and in-frame only. The sample contains roughly 53,000 clones, 65% to 85% of which appear only once. This CDR3 region has 15 residues. Trimming left V 5 bases short and J 4 bases short, with 15 bases between. Germline-derived CDR1 and CDR2 are SGHTA and FQGNSA. Worth noting for this clone: Its specificity is unknown.

The receptor comes from an adult in good health. Source: peripheral blood, taken on day 0 of AZD1222 vaccination. V gene TRBV7-2 combines with J gene TRBJ1-5; D is perhaps TRBD1 (5 bases). The DNA for the CDR3 is TGTGCCAGCAGCCCGGACAACCTAGCAAATCAGCCCCAGCATTTT. Encoded protein: CASSPDNLANQPQHF.